This T cell receptor beta chain was sequenced in a study of shared clonotypes between healthy human individuals. This was a deep-level run. The DNA input per sorted-subset replicate PCR was about 180 ng, corresponding to 30,000 or so T cell genomes. Only in-frame clones appear in the TCRdb table, and some are missing; sequencing was by immunoSEQ multiplex PCR. In the table there are around 330,000 clones, 74% of which are singletons. This clone was counted once. Its antigen is undetermined. Study conclusions and caveats: The study found 4.5% to 5% of naive CD4 clonotypes shared across a few donors. Naive subsets generally had larger estimated richness than memory subsets.

This CDR3 comprises 16 residues. V was trimmed by 2 bases and J by 0 bases, leaving 13 bases between them. Germline-derived CDR1 and CDR2 are ENHRY and SYGVKD. This receptor was obtained from a man aged 30 to 45 in good health. Material: memory CD4+ T cells sorted from blood. Subset given: CD45RA-negative fraction. The chain is built from TRBV10-3 and TRBJ1-2; unclear D gene. This CDR3 reads CAISEGGDVTNYGYTF. CDR3 DNA sequence: TGTGCCATCAGTGAGGGAGGAGATGTGACTAACTATGGCTACACCTTC.